The 29 T cell receptor beta chains below come from one sample, sequenced in a study of T cells after somatic rescue of genetic block. Sequenced by immunoSEQ multiplex PCR; TCRdb stores in-frame clones only, minus some. Seen here are roughly 70,000 clones, about 91% observed once, and the top ten hold around 3%. The sequenced sample consisted of peripheral blood mononuclear cells (PBMCs). The receptors were gathered from a middle-aged man.

This clone appeared a single time. CDR3 sequence (DNA): TGTGCCAGCAACCCCCTGACAGGGCCTTATGGCTACACCTTC. Amino acid sequence: CASNPLTGPYGYTF. The V gene is TRBV6-5, the J gene TRBJ1-2, with 7 bases matching TRBD1. Germline V gives CDR1 MNHEY, CDR2 SVGAGI. V lost 7 bases, J lost 5 bases, and 10 bases stayed unmatched. This CDR3 is 14 amino acids long.

The V gene is TRBV30, the J gene TRBJ2-3, with 9 bases aligning to TRBD2. CDR3 size: 15 residues. V lost 2 bases, J lost 2 bases, and 5 bases stayed unmatched. Germline V gives CDR1 GTSNPN, CDR2 SVGIG (reference sequence). The CDR3 here is CAWSRAGGNTDTQYF. The CDR3, as DNA: TGTGCCTGGAGTAGAGCGGGGGGAAACACAGATACGCAGTATTTT.

This rearrangement joins TRBV7-6 to TRBJ1-6; possible D gene TRBD1, 5 bases. Germline CDR1 and CDR2: SGHVS and FNYEAQ. The ends were cut back, 5 bases at V and 6 bases at J, with 5 bases in the middle. CDR3 length: 12 amino acids. The CDR3 is CASSGGNSPLHF. CDR3 bases: TGTGCCAGCAGCGGGGGTAATTCACCCCTCCACTTT. The entire variable domain, with the rest obtained from reference TRBV7-6 and TRBJ1-6, is as follows: GAGVSQSPRYKVTKRGQDVALRCDPISGHVSLYWYRQALGQGPEFLTYFNYEAQQDKSGLPNDRFSAERPEGSISTLTIQRTEQRDSAMYRCASSGGNSPLHFGNGTRLTVT.

This clone has only a few counts. This chain uses TRBV2 with TRBJ1-1, with 8 bases matching TRBD1. Trimming at V came to 3 bases and at J to 1 base, leaving 1 base not matched to a gene. This CDR3 has 14 residues. CDR1 and CDR2 from the germline V gene are SNHLY and FYNNEI. The CDR3 coding sequence is TGTGCCAGCAGTGACGGACAGGGGAACACTGAAGCTTTCTTT. Translated, it gives CASSDGQGNTEAFF.

The V gene is TRBV28, the J gene TRBJ1-2; possibly TRBD1 for D (5 bases). The V gene lost 6 bases and the J gene lost 1 base, with 9 bases spanning the gap. CDR1 and CDR2 (germline): MDHEN, SYDVKM. The CDR3 spans 13 residues. CDR3 DNA: TGTGCCAGCAGCCAGGGACTTAACTATGGCTACACCTTC. Its translation: CASSQGLNYGYTF.

The chain carries TRBV6-6 and TRBJ2-7; possible D gene TRBD1, 6 bases. The V end was cut by 8 bases, the J end by 3 bases, with 11 bases between. CDR1 is MNHNY, CDR2 SVGAGI, per germline (reference sequence). The CDR3 totals 12 residues. The CDR3 DNA follows: TGTGCCAGCCTTGACAGGAGCTACGAGCAGTACTTC. It specifies CASLDRSYEQYF.

The rearrangement links TRBV5-6 to TRBJ2-3, with D maybe TRBD1 (8 bases). CDR1 and CDR2 (germline): SGHDT, YYEEEE. The V gene lost 4 bases and the J gene lost 0 bases, with 18 bases spanning the gap. This CDR3 spans 17 amino acids. CDR3 loop: CASSPDREGFSTDTQYF. CDR3 coding DNA: TGTGCCAGCAGCCCGGACAGGGAGGGGTTTAGCACAGATACGCAGTATTTT.

This chain links TRBV2 with TRBJ2-7, with D tentatively TRBD1 or TRBD2 (5 bases each). In germline, CDR1 is SNHLY, CDR2 FYNNEI. With 8 bases removed from V and 5 bases from J, the gap between germline ends came to 22 bases. There are 15 residues in the CDR3. CDR3 region: CASESRVRTWNEQYF. The CDR3 nucleotides are TGTGCCAGCGAATCCAGGGTTCGGACTTGGAACGAGCAGTACTTC.

The chain employs TRBV15 and TRBJ2-2, with 8 bases fitting TRBD2. Germline V gives CDR1 LNHNV, CDR2 YYDKDF (reference sequence). V shed 5 bases and J 1 base; nucleotides not matched to a gene: 3. This CDR3 comprises 15 residues. Written as DNA, the CDR3 is TGTGCCACCAGCCGCCTAGCGGGGAACACCGGGGAGCTGTTTTTT. Protein: CATSRLAGNTGELFF.

The V call is TRBV7-3, the J call TRBJ2-3, with 10 nucleotides matching TRBD2. CDR1 is SGHTA and CDR2 is FQGTGA in the germline V gene. V lost 4 bases to trimming and J lost 0 bases; unmatched junction nucleotides: 1. The CDR3 covers 15 residues. The CDR3 DNA reads TGTGCCAGCAGCTGGACTAGCGGTAGCACAGATACGCAGTATTTT. Protein sequence: CASSWTSGSTDTQYF.

The chain links TRBV7-9 to TRBJ1-2; D unresolved. The CDR3 is made up of 17 amino acids. The germline V gene encodes CDR1 SEHNR and CDR2 FQNEAQ (reference sequence). V was clipped by 2 bases and J by 0 bases, with 16 bases between them. CDR3 loop: CASSLIQGAISNYGYTF. For the CDR3, the DNA is TGTGCCAGCAGCTTAATTCAAGGCGCGATTTCTAACTATGGCTACACCTTC.

Only one count was recorded for this clone. This chain links TRBV5-4 with TRBJ2-1, with TRBD2 identical over 9 bases. Trimming removed 0 bases from V and 8 bases from J; junction bases left unmatched: 9. The germline V gene encodes CDR1 SGHNT and CDR2 YYREEE (reference sequence). This CDR3 has 16 residues. The CDR3, as DNA: TGTGCCAGCAGCTTGGGAGGCCAGCGGGGGGTCTATGAGCAGTTCTTC. The encoded protein is CASSLGGQRGVYEQFF.

In the case of this clone: Sequence at one end of the junction differs from germline and may be a read error. The chain uses TRBV19 and TRBJ2-5; 9 nucleotides match TRBD2. The CDR3 runs to 14 residues. Germline-derived CDR1 and CDR2 are LNHDA and SQIVND (reference sequence). In DNA form, the CDR3 reads TGTGCCAGTAGCATAGCGGGGGCCGGAGAGACCCAGTACTTC. Amino acid sequence: CASSIAGAGETQYF. The whole variable domain, filled in from reference TRBV19 and TRBJ2-5, reads DGGITQSPKYLFRKEGQNVTLSCEQNLNHDAMYWYRQDPGQGLRLIYYSQIVNDFQKGDIAEGYSVSREKKESFPLTVTSAQKNPTAFYLCASSIAGAGETQYFGPGTRLLVL.

The chain is built from TRBV15 and TRBJ2-3; 7 bases map to TRBD2. J gave up 3 bases and V 4 bases, and 1 base lay outside the gene matches. This CDR3 contains 13 residues. The V gene's germline CDR1 is LNHNV and CDR2 YYDKDF (reference sequence). CDR3 sequence reads: CATSKLATDTQYF. Written as DNA, the CDR3 is TGTGCCACCAGCAAACTAGCGACAGATACGCAGTATTTT.

CDR3 protein: CASSVGLATLYNEQFF. The CDR3 region has the DNA TGTGCCAGCAGCGTAGGTCTAGCCACGCTCTACAATGAGCAGTTCTTC. This chain connects TRBV9 to TRBJ2-1; maybe TRBD2 (5 bases). Germline CDR1 and CDR2: SGDLS and YYNGEE. V dropped 0 bases and J dropped 3 bases, with 13 bases sitting between them. The CDR3 is made up of 16 amino acids.

The J gene is TRBJ1-4, the V gene TRBV6-1; 10 bases align to TRBD1. Germline trimming cut 5 bases from V and 7 bases from J; bases unmatched to any gene: 4. Germline CDR1 is MNHNS and CDR2 is SASEGT. The CDR3 spans 14 residues. The CDR3 sequence is CASSFGQGGEKLFF. CDR3 bases: TGTGCCAGCAGTTTTGGACAGGGGGGTGAAAAACTGTTTTTT.

V usage is TRBV27 and J usage is TRBJ2-5; D may be TRBD2 (7 bases). Germline V gene lookup returns CDR1 MNHEY and CDR2 SMNVEV (reference sequence). There are 14 residues in the CDR3. Trimming shortened V by 4 bases and J by 4 bases, and 13 bases separated the two germline ends. The CDR3 spells CASSSLGGGETQYF. The CDR3 DNA reads as TGTGCCAGCAGTTCGCTAGGGGGGGGAGAGACCCAGTACTTC.

The chain carries TRBV4-2 and TRBJ1-2, with a weak D call TRBD1 (5 bases). Trimming shortened V by 0 bases and J by 3 bases, and 5 bases separated the two germline ends. This CDR3 contains 13 residues. Germline lookup yields CDR1 LGHNA and CDR2 YNFKEQ. The CDR3 loop is CASSQDRDYGYTF. Here the CDR3 DNA reads TGTGCCAGCAGCCAAGACAGGGACTATGGCTACACCTTC.

The chain links TRBV5-1 to TRBJ2-2; D is perhaps TRBD1 (6 bases). Germline V gene sequence: CDR1 SGHRS, CDR2 YFSETQ. The CDR3 is made up of 15 amino acids. Trimming left V 4 bases short and J 5 bases short, with 15 bases between. The CDR3 coding sequence is TGCGCCAGCAGCGTAACAGGGTTGGATACCGGGGAGCTGTTTTTT. Translating it yields CASSVTGLDTGELFF.

This chain connects TRBV30 to TRBJ2-7; the D is unclear. Germline values: CDR1 GTSNPN, CDR2 SVGIG (reference sequence). The V end was cut by 5 bases, the J end by 1 base, with 15 bases between. The CDR3 extends over 14 amino acids. CDR3 in amino acids: CAWGTSGGSYEQYF. The CDR3 DNA is TGTGCCTGGGGTACCTCGGGCGGATCCTACGAGCAGTACTTC.

This rearrangement joins TRBV28 to TRBJ2-7, with 10 bases identical to TRBD2. The germline CDR1 and CDR2 sequences are MDHEN and SYDVKM. This CDR3 has 17 amino acids. V was pared by 3 bases and J by 2 bases, with 10 bases of the junction left unmatched. CDR3 protein: CASSLEGSGRSPYEQYF. The CDR3 DNA reads TGTGCCAGCAGTTTGGAGGGTAGCGGGAGGTCACCCTACGAGCAGTACTTC.

The V and J genes are TRBV4-2 and TRBJ1-5; 8 bases match TRBD1. The CDR3 covers 17 residues. CDR1 is LGHNA and CDR2 is YNFKEQ in the germline V gene. Losses at the gene ends were 0 bases for V and 7 bases for J; bases not matched to a gene: 11. CDR3 coding DNA: TGTGCCAGCAGCCAAGACTTCGAAACAGGGGGGTACCAGCCCCAGCATTTT. Translating gives CASSQDFETGGYQPQHF.

The rearrangement joins TRBV6-4 to TRBJ2-5, with 8 bases fitting TRBD2. Germline CDR1 reads MRHNA; CDR2 reads SNTAGT. Unmatched junction bases numbered 11, after V lost 4 bases and J lost 1 base. This CDR3 has 17 amino acids. Written as DNA, the CDR3 is TGTGCCAGCAGTGGCACCCCAGCGGGGGTGGCCCAAGAGACCCAGTACTTC. It encodes CASSGTPAGVAQETQYF.

The chain uses TRBV4-1 and TRBJ1-6, with D hard to call. Trimming cost V 3 bases and J 7 bases, with 13 bases left between them. Germline CDR1 reads MGHRA; CDR2 reads YSYEKL. This CDR3 is 15 amino acids long. CDR3 loop: CASSHFGGVNSPLHF. DNA of the CDR3: TGCGCCAGCAGCCATTTTGGTGGGGTGAATTCACCCCTCCACTTT.

The chain couples TRBV6-5 to TRBJ2-1, with TRBD2 matching over 12 bases. The trim removed 6 bases at V and 7 bases at J, leaving 7 bases unmatched. The germline V gene encodes CDR1 MNHEY and CDR2 SVGAGI. The CDR3 sequence is 15 residues long. The CDR3 is CASRPLAGGRNEQFF. DNA for the CDR3: TGTGCCAGCAGACCCCTAGCGGGGGGGCGTAATGAGCAGTTCTTC.

The chain carries TRBV2 and TRBJ1-4; no firm D call. The CDR3 totals 14 residues. V was cut by 0 bases and J by 5 bases, with 7 bases left in between. Germline loops: CDR1 SNHLY, CDR2 FYNNEI. The CDR3: CASSEAWVNEKLFF. CDR3 coding DNA: TGTGCCAGCAGTGAAGCTTGGGTAAATGAAAAACTGTTTTTT.

The chain links TRBV6-5 to TRBJ1-1; no firm D call. The CDR3 is 13 residues long. Germline CDR1 is MNHEY and CDR2 is SVGAGI. Trimming left V 4 bases short and J 0 bases short, with 6 bases between. The CDR3 DNA reads as TGTGCCAGCAGTTCCGGGATGAACACTGAAGCTTTCTTT. This sequence encodes CASSSGMNTEAFF.

CDR3 residues: CASSYQGGLYEQYF. The CDR3 DNA is TGTGCCAGCAGTTATCAAGGAGGCCTCTACGAGCAGTACTTC. J is TRBJ2-7 and V is TRBV27, with TRBD2 as a possible D gene (5 bases). Germline loops: CDR1 MNHEY, CDR2 SMNVEV (reference sequence). This CDR3 contains 14 residues. V dropped 4 bases and J dropped 3 bases, with 13 bases sitting between them.

On this clone: A junction boundary mismatches the germline segment, possibly from a read error. Other DNA sequences from this sample encode an identical CDR3 as well. The chain employs TRBV6-5 and TRBJ1-1, with 7 bases that match TRBD1. The CDR3 has 16 amino acids. CDR1 is MNHEY, CDR2 SVGAGI, per germline. The CDR3 nucleotides read TGTGCTAGCAGTTACCGGGACAGCCCTATGGGCACTGAAGCTTTCTTT. It is translated as CASSYRDSPMGTEAFF.